This T cell receptor beta chain stems from a study of T cell responses to AZD1222 COVID-19 vaccine. Study findings and constraints: Spike-specific TCRs gained breadth and depth after people received two AZD1222 doses.

Libraries were prepared by immunoSEQ multiplex PCR; TCRdb keeps only in-frame clonotypes and omits some of them. The sample holds 100,000 or so clones; 65% to 90% are singletons and the top ten take roughly 6.3%. To note about this clone: Its target is not known.

CDR3 length equals 13 residues. Germline V lookup: CDR1 LNHNV, CDR2 YYDKDF (reference sequence). V was trimmed by 4 bases and J by 7 bases, leaving 11 bases between them. The chain carries TRBV15 and TRBJ1-5; D remains unclear. This TCR was recovered from an adult in good health. Here the sequenced sample was peripheral blood, taken on day 0 of AZD1222 vaccination. The DNA of the CDR3 is TGTGCCACCAGCAACGCGGGCATCCAGCCCCAGCATTTT. Translated, it gives CATSNAGIQPQHF.